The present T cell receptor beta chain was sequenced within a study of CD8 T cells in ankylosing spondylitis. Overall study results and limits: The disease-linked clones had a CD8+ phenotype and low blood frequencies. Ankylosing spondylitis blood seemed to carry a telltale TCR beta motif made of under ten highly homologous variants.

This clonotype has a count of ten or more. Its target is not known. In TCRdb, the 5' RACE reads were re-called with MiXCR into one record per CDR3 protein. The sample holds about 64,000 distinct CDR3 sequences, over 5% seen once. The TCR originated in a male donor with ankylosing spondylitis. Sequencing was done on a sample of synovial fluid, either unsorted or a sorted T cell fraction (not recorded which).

CDR3 protein: CASKTSGKYNEQFF. In nucleotides, the CDR3 is TGTGCCAGCAAGACTAGCGGGAAATACAATGAGCAGTTCTTC. The chain carries TRBV18 and TRBJ2-1; TRBD2 aligns across 11 bases. Losses at the gene ends were 8 bases for V and 4 bases for J; bases not matched to a gene: 4. The CDR3 runs 14 residues. Germline-derived CDR1 and CDR2 are KGHSH and LQKENI.